This T cell receptor (beta chain) appears in the sequencing data of a study of blood T cell repertoires in COVID-19. Study summary: The samples span acute and convalescent COVID-19 from the United States, Italy and Spain. T cells, B-cell-depleted T cells, or PBMCs supplied cDNA or gDNA.

The authors' processing: From reference gene primer amplification, estimates of nucleated cell counts were derived. Data came from immunoSEQ multiplex PCR; TCRdb stores just in-frame clones and leaves some out. Clone size and the V and J calls come from that table; the DNA yielded D and trimming. The sample lists around 250,000 clones, around 90% occurring once. Sequenced sample: peripheral blood. This sequence was found in a woman aged 55-70 years with COVID-19, enrolled during active disease.

Here the CDR3 reads CASSRGVGGDYGYTF. The CDR3, as DNA: TGTGCCAGCAGTAGGGGTGTTGGGGGCGACTATGGCTACACCTTC. The V gene is TRBV27, the J gene TRBJ1-2; weak D call: TRBD1 (6 bases). V lost 5 bases to trimming and J lost 3 bases, with 16 bases between them. CDR1 is MNHEY, CDR2 SMNVEV, per germline (reference sequence). CDR3 length equals 15 residues.